One sample yielded the 29 T cell receptor beta chains listed below, sequenced in a study of memory CD8 T cells in hepatitis C reinfection. Time point reported: late/post reinfection, 12 to 24 weeks after detection. No in vitro expansion preceded TCR sequencing of the sorted cells. Profiling relied on immunoSEQ multiplex PCR, and the TCRdb table lists in-frame clones only, not all of them. The sample lists tens of thousands of clones, 75% to 90% occurring once. Sequencing input: naive CD8+ T cells sorted from blood. The receptors were gathered from a man between 18 and 35 years old with hepatitis C virus infection.

The V gene is TRBV28, the J gene TRBJ2-7, with TRBD1 matching over 7 bases. From germline, CDR1 is MDHEN and CDR2 SYDVKM. Trimming removed 1 base from V and 1 base from J; junction bases left unmatched: 1. The CDR3 is made up of 14 amino acids. Written as DNA, the CDR3 is TGTGCCAGCAGTTTATACAGGGGATCCTACGAGCAGTACTTC. Protein product: CASSLYRGSYEQYF.

The chain recombines TRBV19 with TRBJ1-1; the match to TRBD1 covers 7 bases. Trimming cost V 6 bases and J 12 bases; bases outside gene matches: 16. The CDR3 runs 14 residues. The germline V gene has CDR1 LNHDA and CDR2 SQIVND (reference sequence). CDR3 protein: CASSPLLDRETPFF. In DNA, the CDR3 is TGTGCCAGTAGCCCCTTACTTGACAGGGAGACTCCTTTCTTT.

The chain recombines TRBV29-1 with TRBJ2-7; 13 positions match TRBD2. The CDR3 length is 14 residues. Trimming removed 5 bases from V and 1 base from J; junction bases left unmatched: 2. CDR1 and CDR2 (germline): SQVTM, ANQGSEA. In DNA form, the CDR3 reads TGCAGCGTTACGGGACTAGCGGGGTCCTACGAGCAGTACTTC. It encodes CSVTGLAGSYEQYF.

The chain has TRBV5-1 and TRBJ1-2, with 11 bases that match TRBD1. The CDR3 is 15 amino acids. V shed 3 bases, J shed 5 bases, and the junction held 6 bases outside the gene matches. CDR1 and CDR2 (germline): SGHRS, YFSETQ. DNA for the CDR3: TGCGCCAGCAGCTCGGGGACAGGGGGAGAGTATGGCTACACCTTC. Amino acids: CASSSGTGGEYGYTF.

This sequence joins TRBV19 and TRBJ1-1; D is unresolved. V was shortened by 3 bases and J by 6 bases, with 14 bases between the two germline ends. Germline CDR1 reads LNHDA; CDR2 reads SQIVND (reference sequence). The CDR3 extends over 14 amino acids. The CDR3 region is CASSMDVEGAEAFF. The CDR3 nucleotides are TGTGCCAGTAGTATGGACGTTGAGGGAGCTGAAGCTTTCTTT. The variable domain in full, completed from reference TRBV19 and TRBJ1-1, reads DGGITQSPKYLFRKEGQNVTLSCEQNLNHDAMYWYRQDPGQGLRLIYYSQIVNDFQKGDIAEGYSVSREKKESFPLTVTSAQKNPTAFYLCASSMDVEGAEAFFGQGTRLTVV.

J is TRBJ2-3 and V is TRBV27, with 7 bases matching TRBD2. This CDR3 contains 13 residues. J gave up 11 bases and V 4 bases, and 9 bases lay outside the gene matches. CDR1 is MNHEY and CDR2 is SMNVEV in the germline V gene (reference sequence). The CDR3 sequence is CASSSAGLNWQYF. The CDR3 DNA follows: TGTGCCAGCAGTTCCGCGGGACTAAACTGGCAGTATTTT.

This chain uses TRBV7-8 with TRBJ2-7; the D gene is possibly TRBD2 (6 bases). CDR1 is SGHVS, CDR2 FQNEAQ, per germline. V lost 4 bases and J lost 0, with 13 bases in between. The CDR3 totals 15 residues. CDR3 protein: CASSSGTSSSYEQYV. The DNA for the CDR3 is TGTGCCAGCAGCTCCGGGACTTCGAGCTCCTACGAGCAGTACGTC.

The chain combines TRBV10-3 with TRBJ2-1, with D tentatively TRBD2 (7 bases). The CDR3 runs 12 residues. Germline values: CDR1 ENHRY, CDR2 SYGVKD. V was shortened by 7 bases and J by 9 bases, with 13 bases between the two germline ends. In DNA, the CDR3 is TGTGCCATCACCGAAGGGGGGGGTGAGCAGTTCTTC. Translated, it gives CAITEGGGEQFF.

V usage is TRBV5-4 and J usage is TRBJ1-2, with a possible D match to TRBD1 (6 bases). The V end lost 1 base, the J end lost 5 bases, and 18 bases lay between the germline ends. Germline-derived CDR1 and CDR2 are SGHNT and YYREEE (reference sequence). CDR3 length equals 16 residues. CDR3 loop: CASSLIAGATTYGYTF. Here the CDR3 DNA reads TGTGCCAGCAGCTTGATCGCAGGGGCGACTACTTATGGCTACACCTTC.

The CDR3 DNA is TGCAGCGTTGTTACCCGGGGGGACGAGCAGTACTTC. It is translated as CSVVTRGDEQYF. The chain links TRBV29-1 to TRBJ2-7; 7 bases map to TRBD2. The CDR3 is 12 amino acids. V was pared by 4 bases and J by 5 bases, with 5 bases of the junction left unmatched. Germline V gene lookup returns CDR1 SQVTM and CDR2 ANQGSEA.

The chain employs TRBV2 and TRBJ2-1; weak D call: TRBD1 (6 bases). The CDR3 spans 15 residues. Germline assignment: CDR1 SNHLY and CDR2 FYNNEI. V was trimmed by 7 bases and J by 0 bases, leaving 13 bases between them. The CDR3 here is CASKGDTGSYNEQFF. In DNA form, the CDR3 reads TGTGCCAGCAAGGGGGACACGGGCTCCTACAATGAGCAGTTCTTC.

The chain carries TRBV7-9 and TRBJ2-2; the D gene is possibly TRBD1 (6 bases). CDR1 and CDR2 (germline): SEHNR, FQNEAQ (reference sequence). V lost 1 base to trimming and J lost 4 bases, with 13 bases between them. The CDR3 is made up of 16 amino acids. The CDR3: CASSLGPGQATGELFF. The CDR3 DNA reads TGTGCCAGCAGCTTAGGGCCGGGACAAGCCACCGGGGAGCTGTTTTTT.

The gene calls are TRBV7-2 and TRBJ2-5; TRBD2 aligns across 10 bases. The CDR3 sequence is 15 residues long. V gave up 2 bases and J gave up 6 bases; unmatched junction bases: 6. Germline loops: CDR1 SGHTA, CDR2 FQGNSA. The CDR3 sequence is CASSLMTSGWKTQYF. DNA for the CDR3: TGTGCCAGCAGCTTAATGACTAGCGGGTGGAAGACCCAGTACTTC.

The genes are TRBV5-1 and TRBJ2-1; 16 positions agree with TRBD2. J gave up 4 bases and V 2 bases, and 6 bases lay outside the gene matches. This CDR3 comprises 18 residues. Germline values: CDR1 SGHRS, CDR2 YFSETQ. The CDR3 sequence is CASSFGTSGRARYNEQFF. Written as DNA, the CDR3 is TGCGCCAGCAGCTTTGGGACTAGCGGGAGGGCTAGATACAATGAGCAGTTCTTC.

V and J are TRBV7-9 and TRBJ1-1, with 7 bases lining up with TRBD1. V was pared by 7 bases and J by 5 bases, with 13 bases of the junction left unmatched. Germline CDR1 and CDR2: SEHNR and FQNEAQ (reference sequence). This CDR3 has 15 residues. The CDR3 loop reads CASKAEAGGGTEAFF. The CDR3 coding sequence is TGTGCCAGCAAAGCGGAAGCAGGGGGAGGAACTGAAGCTTTCTTT.

V usage is TRBV2 and J usage is TRBJ2-3; TRBD2 matches 8 bases. Per germline, CDR1 SNHLY and CDR2 FYNNEI. Trimming removed 5 bases from V and 4 bases from J; junction bases left unmatched: 8. The CDR3 runs to 15 residues. CDR3 DNA sequence: TGTGCCAGCAGTTCCGGGACTAGTAGAGCAGATACGCAGTATTTT. Amino acids: CASSSGTSRADTQYF.

The chain links TRBV7-9 to TRBJ2-7; maybe TRBD1 (5 bases). CDR1 and CDR2 from the germline V gene are SEHNR and FQNEAQ (reference sequence). CDR3 length equals 14 residues. V lost 5 bases, J lost 6 bases, and 17 bases lay in between. This CDR3 reads CASSPNLGATEQYV. DNA of the CDR3: TGTGCCAGCAGCCCAAATCTAGGGGCTACCGAGCAGTACGTC.

The chain links TRBV21-1 to TRBJ2-7; the table's TRBD1 call for D was not verified on the DNA. TRBV21-1 is flagged as a pseudogene. CDR3 length: 13 amino acids. CDR3 sequence reads: CASSDRTGGEQYV. The CDR3 DNA is TGTGCCAGCAGCGATAGGACAGGTGGGGAGCAGTACGTC.

This clone was detected a few times. The chain joins TRBV7-6 to TRBJ1-1; D may be TRBD1 (5 bases). This CDR3 is built from 14 residues. CDR1 is SGHVS and CDR2 is FNYEAQ in the germline V gene. The V gene lost 1 base and the J gene lost 7 bases, with 13 bases spanning the gap. Here the CDR3 DNA reads TGTGCCAGCAGCTTAGTGGCGGGGGGACGTGAAGCTTTCTTT. As protein: CASSLVAGGREAFF.

This rearrangement joins TRBV27 to TRBJ2-7, with D possibly matching TRBD2 (5 bases). The germline CDR1 and CDR2 sequences are MNHEY and SMNVEV (reference sequence). This CDR3 is built from 14 residues. V was shortened by 6 bases and J by 0 bases, with 12 bases between the two germline ends. For the CDR3, the DNA is TGTGCCAGCAGCCTTATTGGAGGCTCCTACGAGCAGTACTTC. Translated, it gives CASSLIGGSYEQYF.

The chain carries TRBV6-5 and TRBJ1-3; no clear D. The germline V and J ends were trimmed by 6 bases and 7 bases, with 16 bases remaining between them. The length of the CDR3 is 14 residues. Germline V gives CDR1 MNHEY, CDR2 SVGAGI. The CDR3 sequence: CASSPASSGNTIYF. The CDR3 DNA follows: TGTGCCAGCAGCCCCGCCTCCTCCGGGAACACCATATATTTT.

The chain carries TRBV4-1 and TRBJ2-1; perhaps TRBD2 as D (6 bases). CDR1 and CDR2 from the germline V gene are MGHRA and YSYEKL. The CDR3 is made up of 14 amino acids. Trimming cost V 1 base and J 10 bases, with 14 bases left between them. Written as DNA, the CDR3 is TGCGCCAGCAGCCAAGCACTGGGGGGTGGAGAGCAGTTCTTC. This gives the protein CASSQALGGGEQFF.

The chain is built from TRBV7-9 and TRBJ2-2; 12 bases fit TRBD2. This CDR3 region has 15 residues. Germline CDR1 SEHNR, CDR2 FQNEAQ (reference sequence). Germline trimming cut 4 bases from V and 7 bases from J; bases unmatched to any gene: 4. The CDR3 DNA sequence: TGTGCCAGCAGCTCTAGCGGGGGGGCCCACGGGGAGCTGTTTTTT. This translates into CASSSSGGAHGELFF.

This chain uses TRBV7-6 with TRBJ2-3; 13 bases match TRBD2. Germline loops: CDR1 SGHVS, CDR2 FNYEAQ. This CDR3 comprises 16 residues. The V segment lost 5 bases and the J segment 4 bases; nucleotides outside the gene matches: 6. CDR3 region: CASSPRLAGGPDTQYF. The CDR3 coding sequence is TGTGCCAGCAGCCCGCGACTAGCGGGGGGACCAGATACGCAGTATTTT. Full variable domain (remainder filled in from reference TRBV7-6 and TRBJ2-3): GAGVSQSPRYKVTKRGQDVALRCDPISGHVSLYWYRQALGQGPEFLTYFNYEAQQDKSGLPNDRFSAERPEGSISTLTIQRTEQRDSAMYRCASSPRLAGGPDTQYFGPGTRLTVL.

This clone has only one observation. The J gene is TRBJ1-6, the V gene TRBV6-1; TRBD1 aligns across 10 bases. This CDR3 contains 16 residues. Per the germline V gene, CDR1 is MNHNS and CDR2 is SASEGT. After removal of 2 bases from V and 9 bases from J, the junction contained 7 bases not matched to a gene. The CDR3 DNA follows: TGTGCCAGCAGTGAAATCAGGGACAGGGGTGGTTCACCCCTCCACTTT. Amino acid sequence: CASSEIRDRGGSPLHF.

This chain uses TRBV6-1 with TRBJ2-7, with D possibly being TRBD1 (5 bases). CDR1 is MNHNS and CDR2 is SASEGT in the germline V gene. V shed 11 bases and J shed 4 bases, with 15 bases lying between them. The CDR3 sequence is 12 residues long. CDR3 in amino acids: CAGQGSPYEQYF. CDR3 bases: TGTGCCGGCCAGGGAAGTCCTTACGAGCAGTACTTC.

The chain recombines TRBV5-6 with TRBJ2-5; 10 bases line up with TRBD2. V dropped 4 bases and J dropped 5; count of bases not matched to a gene: 8. Per germline, CDR1 SGHDT and CDR2 YYEEEE. The CDR3 contains 15 residues. CDR3 DNA sequence: TGTGCCAGCAGCCCGAGCGGGGGGGCCTGGGAGACCCAGTACTTC. Translation gives CASSPSGGAWETQYF.

The V gene is TRBV27, the J gene TRBJ2-7; a weak D match, TRBD1 (6 bases). The V gene's germline CDR1 is MNHEY and CDR2 SMNVEV (reference sequence). CDR3 length equals 15 residues. The V gene lost 7 bases and the J gene lost 5 bases, with 21 bases spanning the gap. CDR3 DNA sequence: TGTGCCAGCAAACCTAGGGGACACCCGGATAACGAGCAGTACGTC. Amino acids: CASKPRGHPDNEQYV.

This rearrangement joins TRBV1 to TRBJ2-3; the table's D call, TRBD2, has no DNA check behind it. TRBV1 represents a pseudogene. The CDR3 is made up of 16 amino acids. The CDR3 loop reads CTSSPPVRESTDTQYF. The CDR3 DNA is TGCACCAGCAGCCCCCCGGTGAGGGAGAGCACAGATACGCAGTATTTT.